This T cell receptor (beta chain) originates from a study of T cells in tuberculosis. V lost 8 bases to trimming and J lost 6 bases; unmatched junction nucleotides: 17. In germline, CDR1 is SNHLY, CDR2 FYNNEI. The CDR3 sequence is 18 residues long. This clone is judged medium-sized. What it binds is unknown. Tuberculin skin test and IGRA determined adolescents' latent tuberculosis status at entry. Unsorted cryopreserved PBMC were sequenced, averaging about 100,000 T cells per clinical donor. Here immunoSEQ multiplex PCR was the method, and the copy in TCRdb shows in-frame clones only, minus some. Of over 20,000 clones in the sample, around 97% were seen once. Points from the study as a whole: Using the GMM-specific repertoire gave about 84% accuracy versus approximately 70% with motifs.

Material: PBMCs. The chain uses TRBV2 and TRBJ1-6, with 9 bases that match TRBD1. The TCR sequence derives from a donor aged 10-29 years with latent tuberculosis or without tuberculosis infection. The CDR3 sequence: CASSPTILQGAANSPLHF. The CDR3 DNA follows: TGTGCCAGCTCCCCTACGATACTACAGGGGGCGGCTAATTCACCCCTCCACTTT.